These 2 T cell receptor beta chains were all obtained from the same sample, sequenced in a study of blood T cell repertoires in COVID-19. The data were produced by immunoSEQ multiplex PCR, yet TCRdb's version contains in-frame clones alone and is incomplete. Counted here are roughly 240,000 clones, 65% to 90% occurring once; the ten biggest clones make up approximately 8.2%. The sample taken for sequencing was PBMCs or T cells enriched from blood (not recorded which). Every receptor here comes from a woman between 45 and 65 years old with acute COVID-19.

Only a few counts were recorded for this clone. The genes are TRBV7-9 and TRBJ1-1, with D maybe TRBD1 (6 bases). Trimming took off 1 base at V and 6 bases at J, with 12 bases between the two ends. Germline CDR1 SEHNR, CDR2 FQNEAQ (reference sequence). CDR3 length equals 14 residues. The CDR3 sequence: CASSLEQGRAEAFF. In nucleotides, the CDR3 is TGTGCCAGCAGCTTAGAGCAGGGGAGGGCTGAAGCTTTCTTT. The whole variable domain, remainder taken from reference TRBV7-9 and TRBJ1-1, is DTGVSQNPRHKITKRGQNVTFRCDPISEHNRLYWYRQTLGQGPEFLTYFQNEAQLEKSRLLSDRFSAERPKGSFSTLEIQRTEQGDSAMYLCASSLEQGRAEAFFGQGTRLTVV.

This clone was found a few times. V gene TRBV5-6 combines with J gene TRBJ2-5, with D maybe TRBD1 (5 bases). From germline, CDR1 is SGHDT and CDR2 YYEEEE. The CDR3 loop spans 15 amino acids. V was trimmed by 0 bases and J by 0 bases, leaving 9 bases between them. Written as DNA, the CDR3 is TGTGCCAGCAGCTTGGGACAGTCGTACCAAGAGACCCAGTACTTC. It specifies CASSLGQSYQETQYF. The full variable domain, in which reference TRBV5-6 and TRBJ2-5 provide the parts outside the CDR3, is DAGVTQSPTHLIKTRGQQVTLRCSPKSGHDTVSWYQQALGQGPQFIFQYYEEEERQRGNFPDRFSGHQFPNYSSELNVNALLLGDSALYLCASSLGQSYQETQYFGPGTRLLVL.